These T cell receptor beta chains were read from a single sample in a study of early stage breast cancer tumors. Some clones are missing from TCRdb's copy, which holds only in-frame ones; the method was immunoSEQ multiplex PCR. The repertoire holds 44,000 or so clones, with approximately 80% as singletons. The sequenced sample consisted of blood. Source of these receptors: a person aged 50-59 years with breast cancer. CDR3s include the opening cysteine and the closing phenylalanine or tryptophan. The order of the fields is J gene, V gene, D gene, clone size, CDR3 DNA, CDR3 protein. The D gene is left open where the match is weak. The size of a clone is reported for some rows only, either as once, few or many, or as a class for expanded clones.

J: TRBJ2-5
V: TRBV7-2
D: TRBD1
size: NA
DNA: TGTGCCAGCAGCCCAGGGGGCCCCCAAGAGACCCAGTACTTC
CDR3: CASSPGGPQETQYF

J: TRBJ2-7
V: TRBV7-9
D: TRBD2
size: few
DNA: TGTGCCAGCAGCTCGGGGGGTAGCTTCTCCGAGCAGTACTTC
CDR3: CASSSGGSFSEQYF

J: TRBJ1-6
V: TRBV18
D: TRBD1
size: NA
DNA: TGTGCCAGCTCACCACAGGGGGCGAGTAATAATTCACCCCTCCACTTT
CDR3: CASSPQGASNNSPLHF

J: TRBJ2-7
V: TRBV13
D: TRBD1
size: NA
DNA: TGTGCCAGCAGCCGTCCCCGGACAGGGGTTCGCGAGCAGTACTTC
CDR3: CASSRPRTGVREQYF

J: TRBJ1-6
V: TRBV7-9
D: TRBD1
size: few
DNA: TGTGCCAGCAGCCGTCGGACAGGGTCCAATTCACCCCTCCACTTT
CDR3: CASSRRTGSNSPLHF

J: TRBJ1-2
V: TRBV6-1
D: NA
size: NA
DNA: TGTGCCAGCAGTGAACATCAAGTCTATGGCTACACCTTC
CDR3: CASSEHQVYGYTF

J: TRBJ1-5
V: TRBV2
D: NA
size: NA
DNA: TGTGCCAGCAGCCAGACGGCGGGGGGATTCAATCAGCCCCAGCATTTT
CDR3: CASSQTAGGFNQPQHF

J: TRBJ2-5
V: TRBV5-1
D: NA
size: NA
DNA: TGCGCCAGCAGCTTGAGGCAGGCGGGCCAAGAGACCCAGTACTTC
CDR3: CASSLRQAGQETQYF

J: TRBJ2-7
V: TRBV6-1
D: TRBD1
size: NA
DNA: TGTGCCAGCAGTACAGGGGCGGGCTACGAGCAGTACTTC
CDR3: CASSTGAGYEQYF

J: TRBJ2-3
V: TRBV29-1
D: NA
size: NA
DNA: TGCAGCGTTGACACCAAACAATCCACAGATACGCAGTATTTT
CDR3: CSVDTKQSTDTQYF

J: TRBJ1-2
V: TRBV7-2
D: TRBD1
size: NA
DNA: TGTGCCAGCAGCTTCGCAGGGGGCCTGGATGGTGGCTACACCTTC
CDR3: CASSFAGGLDGGYTF

J: TRBJ2-7
V: TRBV4-3
D: TRBD2
size: NA
DNA: TGCGCCAGCAGCCAAGGAGAAGGGACTAGCGGGCCTTACGAGCAGTACTTC
CDR3: CASSQGEGTSGPYEQYF

J: TRBJ1-2
V: TRBV27
D: TRBD1
size: few
DNA: TGTGCCAGCAGTTTCAATGATGGCAGGGGGCGCTTCTATGGCTACACCTTC
CDR3: CASSFNDGRGRFYGYTF

J: TRBJ1-2
V: TRBV4-3
D: TRBD1
size: NA
DNA: TGCGCCAGCAGCCAAGAACCAGGGGGCCGGGTAGGCGGCTACACCTTC
CDR3: CASSQEPGGRVGGYTF

J: TRBJ1-5
V: TRBV2
D: NA
size: NA
DNA: TGTGCCAGCAGAGCAGACGATCAGCCCCAGCATTTT
CDR3: CASRADDQPQHF

J: TRBJ1-2
V: TRBV15
D: NA
size: NA
DNA: TGTGCCACCAGCAGGCGGGAAGTAGGCTATAACTATGGCTACACCTTC
CDR3: CATSRREVGYNYGYTF

J: TRBJ2-2
V: TRBV5-1
D: NA
size: NA
DNA: TGCGCCAGCAGCCCGACCGGGGAGCTGTTTTTT
CDR3: CASSPTGELFF

J: TRBJ2-7
V: TRBV7-8
D: NA
size: NA
DNA: TGTGCCAGCAGCTTAGCTAGCGTAGACTACGAGCAGTACTTC
CDR3: CASSLASVDYEQYF

J: TRBJ2-7
V: TRBV9
D: NA
size: NA
DNA: TGTGCCAGCAGCGTAGAGGCTAGCTGGACCTACGAGCAGTACTTC
CDR3: CASSVEASWTYEQYF

J: TRBJ2-3
V: TRBV5-6
D: NA
size: NA
DNA: TGTGCCAGCAGCTCGACAGATACGCAGTATTTT
CDR3: CASSSTDTQYF

J: TRBJ1-1
V: TRBV2
D: NA
size: NA
DNA: TGTGCCAGCAGTGAGAGGGGCACCATGAACACTGAAGCTTTCTTT
CDR3: CASSERGTMNTEAFF

J: TRBJ2-3
V: TRBV2
D: NA
size: NA
DNA: TGTGCCAGCAGTCTTGGAGATACGCAGTATTTT
CDR3: CASSLGDTQYF

J: TRBJ1-4
V: TRBV4-3
D: NA
size: NA
DNA: TGCGCCAGCAGCCAAGGACTGGGACCTGCAACTAATGAAAAACTGTTTTTT
CDR3: CASSQGLGPATNEKLFF

J: TRBJ2-7
V: TRBV27
D: NA
size: NA
DNA: TGTGCCAGCAGTTTATTATCGTTGGGGGAGCAGTACTTC
CDR3: CASSLLSLGEQYF

J: TRBJ2-3
V: TRBV18
D: NA
size: NA
DNA: TGTGCCAGCTCACCACGAAGGGTCGACCACACAGATACGCAGTATTTT
CDR3: CASSPRRVDHTDTQYF

J: TRBJ1-3
V: TRBV15
D: NA
size: once
DNA: TGTGCCACCAGCAGAGACGTCGGTGGAAACACCATATATTTT
CDR3: CATSRDVGGNTIYF

J: TRBJ2-5
V: TRBV7-9
D: TRBD2
size: NA
DNA: TGTGCCAGCAGCGATACTAGCGGAGAGACCCAGTACTTC
CDR3: CASSDTSGETQYF

J: TRBJ2-2
V: TRBV5-1
D: NA
size: NA
DNA: TGCGCCAGCAGCTTGGCCGTAAAGGAGGGCACCGGGGAGCTGTTTTTT
CDR3: CASSLAVKEGTGELFF

J: TRBJ2-5
V: TRBV2
D: TRBD2
size: NA
DNA: TGTGCCAGCACTCCGGGACTAGCAGATCAGAAGACCCAGTACTTC
CDR3: CASTPGLADQKTQYF